The 24 T cell receptor beta chains given below trace back to one sample, sequenced in a study of T cell responses to AZD1222 COVID-19 vaccine. Generated by immunoSEQ multiplex PCR, the TCRdb table keeps only in-frame clones and is missing some. The sample includes over 75,000 clones, 85% to 90% seen only once; the top ten take under 3%. The sequenced sample was peripheral blood, obtained 28 days after the second AZD1222 dose. The receptors shown here come from an adult who received the AZD1222 COVID-19 vaccine.

The V and J genes are TRBV3-1 (or the pseudogene TRBV3-2) and TRBJ2-1; D possibly corresponds to TRBD2 (6 bases). There are 16 residues in the CDR3. CDR1 and CDR2 from the germline V gene are LGHDT and YNNKEL (reference sequence). V gave up 1 base and J gave up 3 bases, with 13 bases separating them. The CDR3 nucleotides read TGTGCCAGCAGCCAAGGACGCGGGGCCTACTACAATGAGCAGTTCTTC. It translates to CASSQGRGAYYNEQFF.

The rearrangement uses TRBV2 and TRBJ2-2; the D gene is possibly TRBD1 (6 bases). The CDR3 is made up of 14 amino acids. V lost 6 bases, J lost 0 bases, and 8 bases lay in between. Germline V CDR1 and CDR2: SNHLY, FYNNEI. The CDR3 DNA is TGTGCCAGCAGAAGGGACACGAACACCGGGGAGCTGTTTTTT. Translation gives CASRRDTNTGELFF.

This clone was recorded once. The V gene is TRBV5-5, the J gene TRBJ1-5; D is ambiguous. Germline-derived CDR1 and CDR2 are SGHKS and YYEKEE (reference sequence). Deletions cut 1 base from V and 1 base from J, with 9 bases between. The CDR3 runs to 15 residues. The CDR3 protein is CASSLYETSNQPQHF. Written as DNA, the CDR3 is TGTGCCAGCAGCTTGTATGAGACAAGCAATCAGCCCCAGCATTTT.

The chain joins TRBV4-3 to TRBJ2-2; D gene ambiguous. The germline CDR1 and CDR2 sequences are LGHNA and YSLEER. The CDR3 contains 15 residues. V was cut by 1 base and J by 5 bases, with 11 bases left in between. CDR3 region: CASSQGLSVTGELFF. CDR3 nucleotides: TGCGCCAGCAGCCAAGGGTTATCCGTGACCGGGGAGCTGTTTTTT.

The chain carries TRBV30 and TRBJ1-1; possibly TRBD1 for D (5 bases). Germline-derived CDR1 and CDR2 are GTSNPN and SVGIG (reference sequence). CDR3 length: 11 residues. V dropped 0 bases and J dropped 7 bases, with 6 bases sitting between them. The CDR3 spells CAWSVGVEAFF. The CDR3 coding sequence is TGTGCCTGGAGTGTGGGGGTTGAAGCTTTCTTT.

This chain links TRBV21-1 with TRBJ1-2; the DNA was not compared with TRBD1, the D call given in the table. TRBV21-1 is labeled a pseudogene. This CDR3 contains 13 residues. Here the CDR3 DNA reads TGTGCCAGCAGCAAAGCCGTGGCAGGCAGCTACACCTTC. As protein: CASSKAVAGSYTF.

V gene TRBV21-1 combines with J gene TRBJ2-3; TRBD2, as called in the table, went unchecked against the DNA. TRBV21-1 is flagged as a pseudogene. This CDR3 has 16 residues. In DNA form, the CDR3 reads TGTGCCAGCAGCAAAGAAGGAGGAGGGGCCACAGATACGCAGTATTTT. Translation: CASSKEGGGATDTQYF.

The J gene is TRBJ1-2, the V gene TRBV6-1, with a possible D match to TRBD1 (5 bases). Germline V gene data show CDR1 as MNHNS and CDR2 as SASEGT. CDR3 size: 15 residues. The ends were cut back, 2 bases at V and 2 bases at J, with 12 bases in the middle. The CDR3 sequence: CASSEWDGLNYGYTF. As DNA, the CDR3 is TGTGCCAGCAGTGAATGGGACGGACTAAACTATGGCTACACCTTC.

In its sample, this clone was seen once. V is TRBV6-1 and J is TRBJ1-4, with 7 nucleotides matching TRBD1. After removal of 4 bases from V and 0 bases from J, the junction contained 8 bases not matched to a gene. Germline V lookup: CDR1 MNHNS, CDR2 SASEGT. There are 17 residues in the CDR3. The CDR3 region has the DNA TGTGCCAGCAGTGCCGGGACAGCGGGATCAACTAATGAAAAACTGTTTTTT. It encodes CASSAGTAGSTNEKLFF.

The rearrangement links TRBV30 to TRBJ1-1, with D hard to call. This CDR3 region has 12 residues. V shed 2 bases and J shed 3 bases, with 7 bases lying between them. Germline assignment: CDR1 GTSNPN and CDR2 SVGIG (reference sequence). In nucleotides, the CDR3 is TGTGCCTGGAGTTCGGGGTACACTGAAGCTTTCTTT. Translated, it gives CAWSSGYTEAFF.

This chain uses TRBV5-1 with TRBJ2-3, with D possibly matching TRBD1 (5 bases). The ends were cut back, 4 bases at V and 3 bases at J, with 15 bases in the middle. CDR1 is SGHRS, CDR2 YFSETQ, per germline. This CDR3 is 15 amino acids long. The CDR3 loop reads CASSPHGQGTDTQYF. CDR3 bases: TGCGCCAGCAGCCCCCACGGCCAGGGAACAGATACGCAGTATTTT.

The chain combines TRBV12-3 or TRBV12-4 with TRBJ2-1, with D hard to call. The CDR3 totals 12 residues. V was pared by 3 bases and J by 9 bases, with 9 bases between. CDR3 bases: TGTGCCAGCAGTTTTCATTTCGGTGAGCAGTTCTTC. Protein product: CASSFHFGEQFF.

This chain links TRBV3-1 (or the pseudogene TRBV3-2) with TRBJ2-5; D not resolved. V gave up 4 bases and J gave up 1 base, with 4 bases separating them. The CDR3 length is 12 residues. Germline V gene sequence: CDR1 LGHDT, CDR2 YNNKEL (reference sequence). In DNA form, the CDR3 reads TGTGCCAGCAGCCTAGCCCAAGAGACCCAGTACTTC. Translation: CASSLAQETQYF.

V gene TRBV9 combines with J gene TRBJ2-7, with D possibly TRBD1 on 5 matching bases. V lost 0 bases and J lost 1, with 8 bases in between. The CDR3 spans 14 residues. Per the germline V gene, CDR1 is SGDLS and CDR2 is YYNGEE. Here the CDR3 DNA reads TGTGCCAGCAGCGTAGTAGGGGATTCCTACGAGCAGTACTTC. Protein product: CASSVVGDSYEQYF.

The chain uses TRBV6-2 or TRBV6-3 and TRBJ1-1; TRBD1 aligns across 8 bases. Germline V lookup: CDR1 MNHEY, CDR2 SVGEGT. The ends lost 0 bases at V and 0 bases at J; junction bases unmatched: 12. The length of the CDR3 is 19 residues. In DNA, the CDR3 is TGTGCCAGCAGTTACTCGTCCCTCATTAACAGGGGGATGAACACTGAAGCTTTCTTT. It yields the protein CASSYSSLINRGMNTEAFF.

This clone was found once. The chain carries TRBV9 and TRBJ2-1, with TRBD2 identical over 9 bases. From germline, CDR1 is SGDLS and CDR2 YYNGEE. The length of the CDR3 is 15 residues. Trimming at V came to 4 bases and at J to 4 bases, leaving 6 bases not matched to a gene. CDR3 bases: TGTGCCAGCAGCTCGGGGACTAGCAGTTACAATGAGCAGTTCTTC. This sequence encodes CASSSGTSSYNEQFF.

J is TRBJ2-7 and V is TRBV7-9; D gene ambiguous. CDR1 is SEHNR, CDR2 FQNEAQ, per germline (reference sequence). Trimming took off 0 bases at V and 0 bases at J, with 6 bases between the two ends. This CDR3 spans 14 amino acids. The CDR3 nucleotides are TGTGCCAGCAGCTTAGCTGCCGGCTCCTACGAGCAGTACTTC. Its protein product is CASSLAAGSYEQYF.

The sample holds one count of this clone. V and J are TRBV20-1 and TRBJ1-2, with D tentatively TRBD1 (5 bases). Germline V gives CDR1 DFQATT, CDR2 SNEGSKA (reference sequence). This CDR3 is built from 13 residues. The V end was cut by 3 bases, the J end by 5 bases, with 13 bases between. The chain's CDR3 is CSASFRAGYGYTF. DNA of the CDR3: TGCAGTGCTAGTTTCAGGGCCGGATATGGCTACACCTTC.

This rearrangement joins TRBV29-1 to TRBJ1-1, with 7 bases identical to TRBD1. V shed 6 bases and J 8 bases; nucleotides not matched to a gene: 12. This CDR3 is built from 13 residues. Germline-derived CDR1 and CDR2 are SQVTM and ANQGSEA. This CDR3 reads CSVPGQRPLEAFF. As DNA, the CDR3 is TGCAGCGTCCCGGGACAGAGGCCCTTGGAAGCTTTCTTT.

The gene calls are TRBV7-9 and TRBJ2-2; 13 bases are shared with TRBD2. From germline, CDR1 is SEHNR and CDR2 FQNEAQ (reference sequence). The CDR3 spans 18 residues. Trimming at V came to 5 bases and at J to 5 bases, leaving 11 bases not matched to a gene. The CDR3 loop reads CASSQIFTSGRGTGELFF. For the CDR3, the DNA is TGTGCCAGCAGCCAAATCTTTACTAGCGGGAGGGGAACCGGGGAGCTGTTTTTT.

The chain recombines TRBV6-5 with TRBJ2-1, with 8 positions matching TRBD1. The CDR3 has 14 amino acids. Trimming at V came to 2 bases and at J to 6 bases, leaving 3 bases not matched to a gene. CDR1 and CDR2 from the germline V gene are MNHEY and SVGAGI. The CDR3 sequence: CASSYQDRVNEQFF. In nucleotides, the CDR3 is TGTGCCAGCAGTTACCAGGACAGGGTCAATGAGCAGTTCTTC.

V gene TRBV6-5 combines with J gene TRBJ2-6; D is unclear. Trimming cost V 5 bases and J 0 bases, with 5 bases left between them. The CDR3 runs to 14 residues. CDR1 MNHEY and CDR2 SVGAGI come from the germline V gene. CDR3 sequence reads: CASSRVSGANVLTF. The CDR3 region has the DNA TGTGCCAGCAGTCGGGTCTCTGGGGCCAACGTCCTGACTTTC.

This clone has only a few counts. The rearrangement joins TRBV10-3 to TRBJ2-2; 10 bases are a match to TRBD1. This CDR3 region has 15 residues. The germline gives CDR1 ENHRY, CDR2 SYGVKD. The V gene end was trimmed by 6 bases and the J gene end by 5 bases; junction bases not matched to a gene: 6. The CDR3 sequence is CAIRTGGLETGELFF. DNA of the CDR3: TGTGCCATCAGGACAGGGGGCCTGGAGACCGGGGAGCTGTTTTTT.

This clone has a single count. The chain recombines TRBV11-2 with TRBJ1-1; the D gene is possibly TRBD1 (6 bases). This CDR3 is 13 amino acids long. V gave up 5 bases and J gave up 1 base, with 8 bases separating them. Germline V gene lookup returns CDR1 SGHAT and CDR2 FQNNGV. The CDR3 DNA reads as TGTGCCAGCAGCCGGACAGAGAACACTGAAGCTTTCTTT. It yields the protein CASSRTENTEAFF.